This T cell receptor (beta chain) was sequenced in a study of siplizumab effects on memory and regulatory T cells. Study results and limitations: Naive T cells appeared more diverse than memory cells and seemed to be major alloresponse contributors.

Concerning this clone: The antigen is not known.

The CDR3 sequence is 14 residues long. Germline V CDR1 and CDR2: LGHNT, FRNRAP. The V gene lost 3 bases and the J gene lost 4 bases, with 9 bases spanning the gap. Assays were performed on roughly 94,000 TCR templates per sample. Produced via immunoSEQ multiplex PCR; TCRdb's table is partial and in-frame only. The table has approximately 50,000 clones, about 93% seen once. The chain combines TRBV12-5 with TRBJ2-2; tentatively, D is TRBD2 (6 bases). The sequence derives from a human donor in good health. The sequencing input was CD8+ T cells sorted from blood. CDR3: CASGFGGVTGELFF. The CDR3 region has the DNA TGTGCTAGTGGTTTCGGGGGAGTCACCGGGGAGCTGTTTTTT.